This is a list of T cell receptor beta chains from one sample in a study of shared clonotypes between healthy human individuals. Profiling relied on immunoSEQ multiplex PCR, and the TCRdb table lists in-frame clones only, not all of them. Seen here are 2 million to 2.5 million clones, 85% to 95% observed once, and the top ten hold 0.3% to 0.45%. The specimen sequenced was naive CD4+ T cells from PBMCs. Receptor source: a man between 18 and 29 years old in good health. Some clones in this sample may be carry-over from other donors' samples. Both conserved end residues are part of each CDR3. Each record gives: V gene, CDR3 protein.

TRBV6-1 | CASRGLAGPNEQFF
TRBV2 | CASTGTGGFGYTF
TRBV5-5 | CASSRTNYNEQFF
TRBV19 | CASSMTPRQGGFQPQHF
TRBV27 | CASGGNGRNEQFF
TRBV11-3 | CASSLNTGELFF
TRBV27 | CASSPGTGANEQFF
TRBV28 | CASSGGFEGYREQYF
TRBV5-4 | CASSLPPGNEQFF
TRBV5-1 | CASSLQGLGTEAFF
TRBV30 | CAYEKGRGNTGELFF
TRBV18 | CASSRPGGGTEAFF
TRBV6-5 | CASSYSTGIGNTIYF
TRBV7-2 | CASSSQVRIAGDYEQFF
TRBV28 | CASSLPFRGTIYEQYF
TRBV11-2 | CASSFTTGTPTGELFF
TRBV7-3 | CASSLTTPGELFF
TRBV7-3 | CASSPGTGAGTQYF
TRBV28 | CASRGSGTEAFF
TRBV5-4 | CASNDGTAPNEKLFF
TRBV6-6 | CASSYSGRDNTQYF
TRBV5-1 | CASSQRGGHSLGVRDEQYF
TRBV4-1 | CASSQDQGGQKWLYGYTF
TRBV2 | CASSEVWAGYTF
TRBV18 | CASSPPARTALEQYF
TRBV15 | CATSTPKGSSYNEQFF
TRBV5-1 | CASSPGTSGSDTQYF